Each of the 11 T cell receptor beta chains below was sequenced from the same sample in a study of T cell responses to AZD1222 COVID-19 vaccine. Assay used: immunoSEQ multiplex PCR; TCRdb lists only in-frame clones, some missing. The repertoire has some 150,000 clones, roughly 85% of them found once; the top ten carry 7.9%. Sequenced material: peripheral blood, taken 28 days after the second dose of the MenACWY control vaccine. The receptors come from an adult who received the MenACWY meningococcal vaccine as a control.

The rearrangement links TRBV9 to TRBJ2-1; a possible D gene is TRBD2 (6 bases). Germline values: CDR1 SGDLS, CDR2 YYNGEE. The CDR3 is made up of 15 amino acids. V lost 0 bases and J 1 base, leaving 8 bases between the germline ends. The CDR3 here is CASSVDRGSYNEQFF. CDR3 in DNA: TGTGCCAGCAGCGTAGACCGGGGGTCCTACAATGAGCAGTTCTTC.

This chain connects TRBV4-1 to TRBJ1-2, with D possibly being TRBD1 (5 bases). The germline V gene has CDR1 MGHRA and CDR2 YSYEKL. The CDR3 spans 18 residues. The germline V and J ends were trimmed by 1 base and 2 bases, with 20 bases remaining between them. CDR3 amino acids: CASSQGRSPWGLNYGYTF. The CDR3 bases are TGCGCCAGCAGCCAAGGGCGAAGTCCTTGGGGGTTGAACTATGGCTACACCTTC.

The V gene is TRBV2, the J gene TRBJ1-1; D gene ambiguous. The CDR3 has 15 residues. Germline V gene lookup returns CDR1 SNHLY and CDR2 FYNNEI. V was shortened by 5 bases and J by 0 bases, with 13 bases between the two germline ends. CDR3 loop: CASSTGLPMNTEAFF. The CDR3, as DNA: TGTGCCAGCAGTACGGGCTTACCTATGAACACTGAAGCTTTCTTT.

The chain joins TRBV7-2 to TRBJ2-1, with D hard to call. V was clipped by 5 bases and J by 9 bases, with 8 bases between them. The CDR3 is 11 amino acids. Germline CDR1 reads SGHTA; CDR2 reads FQGNSA. The CDR3 nucleotides read TGTGCCAGCAGCCCAGGTGGTGAGCAGTTCTTC. Translation gives CASSPGGEQFF. Drawing the rest from reference TRBV7-2 and TRBJ2-1, the complete variable domain is GAGVSQSPSNKVTEKGKDVELRCDPISGHTALYWYRQSLGQGLEFLIYFQGNSAPDKSGLPSDRFSAERTGGSVSTLTIQRTQQEDSAVYLCASSPGGEQFFGPGTRLTVL.

The chain has TRBV18 and TRBJ2-7; D gene unclear. In germline, CDR1 is KGHSH, CDR2 LQKENI. Trimming took 0 bases from V and 3 from J, leaving 12 bases between them. The CDR3 has 15 amino acids. The CDR3, as DNA: TGTGCCAGCTCACCACCGGGTAAGATACACTACGAGCAGTACTTC. Its protein is CASSPPGKIHYEQYF.

The V call is TRBV10-3, the J call TRBJ1-5; D uncertain. V lost 4 bases and J lost 7, with 11 bases in between. Germline V gene lookup returns CDR1 ENHRY and CDR2 SYGVKD. The CDR3 covers 13 residues. CDR3 nucleotides: TGTGCCATCAGTGCCGCCATAGACCAGCCCCAGCATTTT. It specifies CAISAAIDQPQHF.

In the case of this clone: The junction shows a germline mismatch at one end, possibly a read error. The chain combines TRBV7-7 with TRBJ1-1; D unresolved. CDR1 is SSHAT, CDR2 FNYEAQ, per germline (reference sequence). The CDR3 sequence is 13 residues long. CDR3 DNA: TGTGCTAGCAGCTTAAACACGAACACTGAAGCTTTCTTT. Translation: CASSLNTNTEAFF.

The chain recombines TRBV6-6 with TRBJ1-1; 7 bases are shared with TRBD1. J was trimmed by 0 bases and V by 4 bases; bases with no gene match: 8. The CDR3 consists of 16 residues. The germline V gene encodes CDR1 MNHNY and CDR2 SVGAGI (reference sequence). CDR3 protein: CASSSWDRLLNTEAFF. The CDR3, as DNA: TGTGCCAGCAGTTCCTGGGACAGATTGTTGAACACTGAAGCTTTCTTT.

The J gene is TRBJ2-3, the V gene TRBV18; TRBD2 is a possible D gene (7 bases). In germline, CDR1 is KGHSH, CDR2 LQKENI. The CDR3 is 15 amino acids. Trimming removed 10 bases at V and 3 bases at J, with 20 bases between. This CDR3 is CATLPEGGLTDTQYF. The CDR3 region has the DNA TGTGCCACCCTTCCGGAGGGGGGGCTGACAGATACGCAGTATTTT. The variable domain in full, completed from reference TRBV18 and TRBJ2-3, reads NAGVMQNPRHLVRRRGQEARLRCSPMKGHSHVYWYRQLPEEGLKFMVYLQKENIIDESGMPKERFSAEFPKEGPSILRIQQVVRGDSAAYFCATLPEGGLTDTQYFGPGTRLTVL.

The chain links TRBV28 to TRBJ1-4; D gene ambiguous. Germline CDR1 reads MDHEN; CDR2 reads SYDVKM. Trimming shortened V by 5 bases and J by 5 bases, and 6 bases separated the two germline ends. CDR3 length: 12 amino acids. The CDR3 region has the DNA TGTGCCAGCAGTCCGGGAAATGAAAAACTGTTTTTT. Translating it yields CASSPGNEKLFF.

The gene calls are TRBV19 and TRBJ2-2, with 11 bases lining up with TRBD1. CDR1 is LNHDA and CDR2 is SQIVND in the germline V gene (reference sequence). The CDR3 has 13 residues. V shed 7 bases, J shed 6 bases, and the junction held 1 base outside the gene matches. Here the CDR3 DNA reads TGTGCCAGTATGGGACAGGGGGCCGGGGAGCTGTTTTTT. Amino acids: CASMGQGAGELFF.